These 6 T cell receptor beta chains were sequenced from one sample in a study of beta chain features in type 1 diabetes. Study observations and caveats: Shorter TCRB CDR3s, moderately but significantly so, marked every one of the four CD4+ subsets in Type 1 diabetes patients.

No antigen has been assigned to these receptors. TCRB transcripts that were expressed got sequenced, as all of the isolated RNA had been reverse transcribed. Data came from immunoSEQ multiplex PCR; TCRdb stores just in-frame clones and leaves some out. There are more than 250,000 clones in the sample; about a fifth occur only once, and 0.028% lies in the top ten. Material: naive CD4+ T cells from blood. These receptor sequences come from a woman aged 40 to 50 with type 1 diabetes.

V gene TRBV4-3 combines with J gene TRBJ2-1; TRBD2 matches 7 bases. Looked up from germline, CDR1 is LGHNA and CDR2 is YSLEER. With V trimmed by 0 bases and J by 11 bases, 7 bases remained unmatched. CDR3 size: 14 residues. The chain's CDR3 is CASSQDTRLAQQFF. The CDR3, as DNA: TGCGCCAGCAGCCAAGATACCCGACTAGCACAGCAGTTCTTC.

This clone was observed a few times. The chain couples TRBV30 to TRBJ1-5; 7 bases map to TRBD1. CDR3 length equals 14 residues. Germline V lookup: CDR1 GTSNPN, CDR2 SVGIG (reference sequence). The V gene end was trimmed by 1 base and the J gene end by 5 bases; junction bases not matched to a gene: 5. As DNA, the CDR3 is TGTGCCTGGAGTGGAGGGGGCGCTGATCAGCCCCAGCATTTT. Protein sequence: CAWSGGGADQPQHF.

The gene calls are TRBV21-1 and TRBJ2-3; whether TRBD2, the table's D call, matches the DNA was not checked. TRBV21-1 is given as a pseudogene. The CDR3 covers 16 residues. This CDR3 reads CASSSVSGSEWDTQYF. The CDR3 coding sequence is TGTGCCAGCAGCAGCGTTAGCGGGAGTGAATGGGATACGCAGTATTTT.

This clone was recorded a few times. V gene TRBV7-9 combines with J gene TRBJ1-2, with D perhaps TRBD1 (5 bases). Germline V gene lookup returns CDR1 SEHNR and CDR2 FQNEAQ (reference sequence). CDR3 length equals 14 residues. V lost 4 bases to trimming and J lost 8 bases, with 17 bases between them. The CDR3 here is CASSYPGQGHGYTF. In DNA, the CDR3 is TGTGCCAGCAGCTACCCAGGACAAGGACACGGCTACACCTTC.

The chain joins TRBV5-1 to TRBJ2-1, with 8 bases matching TRBD1. V lost 3 bases, J lost 2 bases, and 4 bases stayed unmatched. Germline CDR1 SGHRS, CDR2 YFSETQ. This CDR3 has 15 amino acids. For the CDR3, the DNA is TGCGCCAGCAGCTCCCCGGGACAGGCCTACAATGAGCAGTTCTTC. It yields the protein CASSSPGQAYNEQFF.

The V gene is TRBV7-2, the J gene TRBJ2-2, with 7 bases fitting TRBD2. V shed 1 base and J 5 bases; nucleotides not matched to a gene: 7. CDR1 SGHTA and CDR2 FQGNSA come from the germline V gene. This CDR3 has 16 amino acids. The CDR3 region has the DNA TGTGCCAGCAGCTTAGTTACGGGGGGAGGAACCGGGGAGCTGTTTTTT. It encodes CASSLVTGGGTGELFF.